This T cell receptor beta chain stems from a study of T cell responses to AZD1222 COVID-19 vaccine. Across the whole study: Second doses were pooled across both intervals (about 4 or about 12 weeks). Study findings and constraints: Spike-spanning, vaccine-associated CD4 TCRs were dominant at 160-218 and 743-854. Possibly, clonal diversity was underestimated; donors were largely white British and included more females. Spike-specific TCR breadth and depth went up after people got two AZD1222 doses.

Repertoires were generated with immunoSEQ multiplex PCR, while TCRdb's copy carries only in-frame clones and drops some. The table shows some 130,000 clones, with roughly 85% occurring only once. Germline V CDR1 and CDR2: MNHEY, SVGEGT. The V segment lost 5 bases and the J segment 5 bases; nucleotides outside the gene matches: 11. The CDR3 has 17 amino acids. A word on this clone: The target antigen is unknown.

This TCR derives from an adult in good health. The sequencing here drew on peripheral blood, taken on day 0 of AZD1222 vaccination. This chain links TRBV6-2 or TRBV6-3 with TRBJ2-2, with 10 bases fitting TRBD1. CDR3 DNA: TGTGCCAGCAGTGGCATCTTGACAGGGGGCGGTACCGGGGAGCTGTTTTTT. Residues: CASSGILTGGGTGELFF.